A selection of T cell receptor beta chains follows, all from one sample in a study of T cells after posttransplantation cyclophosphamide. Repertoires were generated with immunoSEQ multiplex PCR, while TCRdb's copy carries only in-frame clones and drops some. The sample presents roughly 16,000 clones, none singletons. The sample here was PBMCs, taken after allogeneic stem cell transplant with posttransplant cyclophosphamide. Every receptor here comes from a female patient in her thirties or forties who received an allogeneic stem cell transplant from a related donor, was CMV-positive, and had no GVHD. Some T cells may have originated in the graft donor. The CDR3 runs from the conserved cysteine through the conserved F or W. A D gene is named only where the DNA matches it firmly. The size entry gives once, few, many, or a class for an expanded clone.

cdr3_aa: CASSSPGTVSYEQYF
cdr3_nt: TGTGCCAGCAGCAGCCCGGGGACAGTTTCCTACGAGCAGTACTTC
d_call: TRBD1
clone_size: many
cdr3_length: 15
j_call: TRBJ2-7
v_call: TRBV28

cdr3_aa: CASSFVVMAGTDGGYTF
cdr3_nt: TGTGCCAGCAGCTTTGTTGTGATGGCTGGGACAGATGGCGGCTACACCTTC
d_call: TRBD1
clone_size: many
cdr3_length: 17
j_call: TRBJ1-2
v_call: TRBV13

cdr3_aa: CASSDRGETQYF
cdr3_nt: TGTGCCAGCAGTGACAGGGGAGAGACCCAGTACTTC
d_call: .
clone_size: many
cdr3_length: 12
j_call: TRBJ2-5
v_call: TRBV2

cdr3_aa: CASSEISVPGYEQYF
cdr3_nt: TGTGCCAGCAGTGAGATATCGGTCCCCGGCTACGAGCAGTACTTC
d_call: .
clone_size: many
cdr3_length: 15
j_call: TRBJ2-7
v_call: TRBV6-1

cdr3_aa: CASGAIANTGELFF
cdr3_nt: TGTGCCAGCGGGGCGATCGCGAACACCGGGGAGCTGTTTTTT
d_call: .
clone_size: many
cdr3_length: 14
j_call: TRBJ2-2
v_call: TRBV2

cdr3_aa: CSVEPGTGAYNEQFF
cdr3_nt: TGCAGCGTTGAACCAGGGACAGGGGCCTACAATGAGCAGTTCTTC
d_call: TRBD1
clone_size: many
cdr3_length: 15
j_call: TRBJ2-1
v_call: TRBV29-1

cdr3_aa: CASSKGVHGYTF
cdr3_nt: TGTGCCAGTTCTAAGGGGGTACATGGCTACACCTTC
d_call: .
clone_size: many
cdr3_length: 12
j_call: TRBJ1-2
v_call: TRBV19

cdr3_aa: CASSPGQGATNYGYTF
cdr3_nt: TGTGCCAGCAGCCCCGGACAGGGGGCGACAAATTATGGCTACACCTTC
d_call: TRBD1
clone_size: many
cdr3_length: 16
j_call: TRBJ1-2
v_call: TRBV5-4

cdr3_aa: CASSLDGGYGNQPQHF
cdr3_nt: TGCGCCAGCAGCTTGGATGGGGGCTACGGCAATCAGCCCCAGCATTTT
d_call: .
clone_size: many
cdr3_length: 16
j_call: TRBJ1-5
v_call: TRBV5-1

cdr3_aa: CASINLGQAIAPDTQYF
cdr3_nt: TGTGCCAGCATAAACTTGGGACAGGCCATTGCCCCAGATACGCAGTATTTT
d_call: TRBD1
clone_size: many
cdr3_length: 17
j_call: TRBJ2-3
v_call: TRBV28

cdr3_aa: CASSFDRDRVVSYTF
cdr3_nt: TGCGCCAGCAGCTTTGACCGGGACAGGGTTGTTAGCTACACCTTC
d_call: TRBD1
clone_size: many
cdr3_length: 15
j_call: TRBJ1-2
v_call: TRBV5-1

cdr3_aa: CASSLGGSGELFF
cdr3_nt: TGTGCCAGCAGCTTAGGGGGCTCCGGGGAGCTGTTTTTT
d_call: TRBD1
clone_size: many
cdr3_length: 13
j_call: TRBJ2-2
v_call: TRBV5-4

cdr3_aa: CASSLSKTGGEQYF
cdr3_nt: TGTGCCAGCAGCCTTTCTAAAACAGGGGGCGAGCAGTACTTC
d_call: TRBD1
clone_size: few
cdr3_length: 14
j_call: TRBJ2-7
v_call: TRBV27

cdr3_aa: CASSQEASGRVIYNEQFF
cdr3_nt: TGCGCCAGCAGCCAAGAAGCGAGCGGGAGAGTGATTTACAATGAGCAGTTCTTC
d_call: TRBD2
clone_size: many
cdr3_length: 18
j_call: TRBJ2-1
v_call: TRBV4-1

cdr3_aa: CASSVTYSGTPYEQYF
cdr3_nt: TGTGCCAGTAGTGTAACCTACTCCGGTACGCCCTACGAGCAGTACTTC
d_call: .
clone_size: many
cdr3_length: 16
j_call: TRBJ2-7
v_call: TRBV19

cdr3_aa: CASSPSPIAGGRNEQFF
cdr3_nt: TGCGCCAGCAGCCCCTCCCCTATAGCGGGAGGGAGGAATGAGCAGTTCTTC
d_call: TRBD2
clone_size: many
cdr3_length: 17
j_call: TRBJ2-1
v_call: TRBV5-1

cdr3_aa: CASSVRTSGNEQFF
cdr3_nt: TGTGCCAGCAGCGTGCGGACTAGCGGCAATGAGCAGTTCTTC
d_call: TRBD2
clone_size: many
cdr3_length: 14
j_call: TRBJ2-1
v_call: TRBV9

cdr3_aa: CASSPVGTGGPQYEQYF
cdr3_nt: TGCGCCAGCAGCCCAGTAGGGACAGGAGGTCCCCAATACGAGCAGTACTTC
d_call: TRBD1
clone_size: many
cdr3_length: 17
j_call: TRBJ2-7
v_call: TRBV4-1

cdr3_aa: CSAGQAGNTIYF
cdr3_nt: TGCAGCGCGGGACAGGCGGGGAACACCATATATTTT
d_call: TRBD1
clone_size: many
cdr3_length: 12
j_call: TRBJ1-3
v_call: TRBV29-1

cdr3_aa: CASSKPSWGTGSSPGELFF
cdr3_nt: TGTGCCAGTAGTAAACCTTCTTGGGGGACAGGCTCTTCTCCCGGGGAGCTGTTTTTT
d_call: TRBD1
clone_size: medium-sized
cdr3_length: 19
j_call: TRBJ2-2
v_call: TRBV19

cdr3_aa: CASSIFFAGTYEQYF
cdr3_nt: TGTGCCAGTAGTATCTTTTTTGCAGGCACCTACGAGCAGTACTTC
d_call: .
clone_size: many
cdr3_length: 15
j_call: TRBJ2-7
v_call: TRBV19

cdr3_aa: CASSLTGGAWGTQYF
cdr3_nt: TGTGCCAGCAGTTTAACAGGGGGAGCCTGGGGGACCCAGTACTTC
d_call: TRBD1
clone_size: many
cdr3_length: 15
j_call: TRBJ2-5
v_call: TRBV27

cdr3_aa: CSVEEYRGRNEQFF
cdr3_nt: TGCAGCGTTGAAGAGTACAGGGGGCGTAATGAGCAGTTCTTC
d_call: TRBD1
clone_size: many
cdr3_length: 14
j_call: TRBJ2-1
v_call: TRBV29-1

cdr3_aa: CASSLSGGDTEAFF
cdr3_nt: TGTGCCAGCAGCCTAAGCGGGGGGGACACTGAAGCTTTCTTT
d_call: .
clone_size: many
cdr3_length: 14
j_call: TRBJ1-1
v_call: TRBV4-2

cdr3_aa: CASSLRSPWGQGRDNQPQHF
cdr3_nt: TGTGCCAGCAGCTTACGATCCCCGTGGGGACAGGGAAGGGACAATCAGCCCCAGCATTTT
d_call: TRBD1
clone_size: many
cdr3_length: 20
j_call: TRBJ1-5
v_call: TRBV7-8

cdr3_aa: CASSETWDRDEKLFF
cdr3_nt: TGTGCCAGCTCAGAAACTTGGGACAGGGATGAAAAACTGTTTTTT
d_call: TRBD1
clone_size: many
cdr3_length: 15
j_call: TRBJ1-4
v_call: TRBV18

cdr3_aa: CASSPLIESTEAFF
cdr3_nt: TGTGCCAGCAGCCCCCTAATCGAGAGCACTGAAGCTTTCTTT
d_call: .
clone_size: many
cdr3_length: 14
j_call: TRBJ1-1
v_call: TRBV9

cdr3_aa: CASSESLYRGLGGYTF
cdr3_nt: TGTGCCAGCAGTGAATCCTTATACAGGGGGCTAGGTGGCTACACCTTC
d_call: TRBD1
clone_size: many
cdr3_length: 16
j_call: TRBJ1-2
v_call: TRBV6-1